This T cell receptor beta chain is drawn from a study of blood T cell repertoires in COVID-19. The overall study: Researchers got acute and convalescent COVID-19 samples from the United States, Italy and Spain.

In the original analysis: Researchers report that nucleated cell counts were estimated from reference gene primer amplification. TCRdb keeps only in-frame clones here, not all; method: immunoSEQ multiplex PCR. The V and J calls and clone size are taken from that table; D and trimming were inferred from the DNA. The profile shows 70,000 to 100,000 clones, around 82% of them singletons. V lost 6 bases to trimming and J lost 2 bases; unmatched junction nucleotides: 13. The length of the CDR3 is 18 residues. Germline V lookup: CDR1 MNHEY, CDR2 SMNVEV (reference sequence). The sequencing input was peripheral blood. The chain links TRBV27 to TRBJ2-6; 7 bases align to TRBD1. This sequence was found in a man aged 45 to 65 with active or convalescent COVID-19. The CDR3 DNA is TGTGCCAGCAGGGGGTGGGACAGCAAAATACCTGGGGCCAACGTCCTGACTTTC. It is translated as CASRGWDSKIPGANVLTF.